A single sample is the source of the 2 T cell receptor beta chains below, sequenced in a study of blood T cell repertoires in COVID-19. Data came from immunoSEQ multiplex PCR; TCRdb stores just in-frame clones and leaves some out. Counted here are some 500,000 clones, roughly 90% occurring once; the ten biggest clones make up less than 2%. The specimen was PBMCs or T cells enriched from blood (not recorded which). These receptors came from a woman between 35 and 50 years old who had recovered from COVID-19.

The CDR3 bases are TGTGCCTGGAGTCACAGGGTCGGTGGCTACACCTTC. This translates into CAWSHRVGGYTF. The chain uses TRBV30 and TRBJ1-2, with D perhaps matching TRBD1 (6 bases). The CDR3 contains 12 residues. The germline gives CDR1 GTSNPN, CDR2 SVGIG (reference sequence). Trimming pared 2 bases from V and 7 bases from J, leaving 11 bases between.

The chain combines TRBV5-4 with TRBJ2-3; maybe TRBD2 (6 bases). This CDR3 spans 19 amino acids. V lost 0 bases and J 2 bases, leaving 22 bases between the germline ends. Germline V lookup: CDR1 SGHNT, CDR2 YYREEE (reference sequence). CDR3: CASSLAGSLALTATDTQYF. The CDR3 coding sequence is TGTGCCAGCAGCTTGGCTGGTTCCCTAGCGTTGACAGCCACAGATACGCAGTATTTT. Variable domain in full (rest from reference TRBV5-4 and TRBJ2-3): ETGVTQSPTHLIKTRGQQVTLRCSSQSGHNTVSWYQQALGQGPQFIFQYYREEENGRGNFPPRFSGLQFPNYSSELNVNALELDDSALYLCASSLAGSLALTATDTQYFGPGTRLTVL.